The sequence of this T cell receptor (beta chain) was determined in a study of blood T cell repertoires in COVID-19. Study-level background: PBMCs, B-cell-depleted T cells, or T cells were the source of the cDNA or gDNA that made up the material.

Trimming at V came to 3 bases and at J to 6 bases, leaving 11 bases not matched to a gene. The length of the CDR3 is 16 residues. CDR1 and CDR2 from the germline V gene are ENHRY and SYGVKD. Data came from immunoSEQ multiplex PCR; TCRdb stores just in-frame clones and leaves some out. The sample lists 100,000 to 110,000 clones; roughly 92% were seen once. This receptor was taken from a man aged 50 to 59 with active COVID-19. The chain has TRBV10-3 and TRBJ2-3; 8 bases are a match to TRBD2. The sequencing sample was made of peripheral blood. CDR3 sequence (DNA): TGTGCCATCAGTGACCAGAGCGGGAGTAAAGGTGATACGCAGTATTTT. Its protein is CAISDQSGSKGDTQYF.